The following is a TCR beta chain sequence with its context. Antigen unknown. V shed 2 bases, J shed 3 bases, and the junction held 5 bases outside the gene matches. Germline values: CDR1 MNHNS, CDR2 SASEGT. The CDR3 runs 15 residues. This sample was included in a study of cytomegalovirus exposure and HLA in healthy donors. General study findings and limits: It was taken for granted in presence/absence analyses that sequencing depth across donors was roughly uniform. Donor immune exposure was known only as CMV serostatus. Most TCR sequences were seen very rarely across donors, but some public TCRs occurred in many.

With 60 Vbeta and 13 Jbeta primers, the PCR was carried out. The assay was immunoSEQ multiplex PCR, and TCRdb's table has in-frame clones only and misses some. Its table lists fewer than 95,000 clones. Sequenced: PBMCs. This clonotype was sampled from a woman between 40 and 50 years old in good health and CMV-seropositive. The chain employs TRBV6-1 and TRBJ2-7; TRBD1 agrees at 9 bases. The CDR3: CASSEYQTGGYEQYF. In DNA, the CDR3 is TGTGCCAGCAGTGAATATCAGACAGGGGGCTACGAGCAGTACTTC.